This T cell receptor (beta chain) was recorded in a study of human T cells and chemical hapten exposure. Time point specified: patch test 1, 2 weeks after DPC sensitization. Treatment reported: therapeutic diphenylcyclopropenone sensitization with weekly scalp DPC. Germline loops: CDR1 WSHSY, CDR2 SAAADI. V dropped 11 bases and J dropped 5; count of bases not matched to a gene: 10. The length of the CDR3 is 14 residues. The library put unique molecular identifiers onto individual cDNA molecules. MiXCR, run by TCRdb on the RACE reads, gives a single entry per CDR3 protein. This sample has fewer than 400,000 distinct CDR3 sequences, with around 7% found just once. In its sample, this clonotype was seen many times.

This clonotype was obtained from a woman under 30 with alopecia areata. Some clones in this sample may be carry-over from other donors' samples. This rearrangement joins TRBV10-2 to TRBJ2-1, with 9 nucleotides matching TRBD2. The source material was whole blood, sampled in connection with sensitization to the hapten diphenylcyclopropenone (DPC). The CDR3 DNA is TGCGCCGTGGTATCAGCGGGGGGCGACAATGAGCAGTTCTTC. Protein sequence: CAVVSAGGDNEQFF.